The 21 T cell receptor beta chains presented below share a single source sample, sequenced in a study of T cell responses to AZD1222 COVID-19 vaccine. Method: immunoSEQ multiplex PCR; TCRdb's copy keeps in-frame clones and lacks some. In the table there are approximately 150,000 clones, roughly 87% of which are singletons. The source was peripheral blood, collected 28 days after the second AZD1222 dose. Source of these receptors: an adult who received the AZD1222 COVID-19 vaccine.

This clone was counted once. The CDR3 protein is CASSLSTSGGFNEQFF. The DNA of the CDR3 is TGTGCCAGCAGCTTGTCGACTAGCGGGGGGTTTAATGAGCAGTTCTTC. This chain uses TRBV5-4 with TRBJ2-1; TRBD2 agrees at 13 bases. Germline-derived CDR1 and CDR2 are SGHNT and YYREEE (reference sequence). Germline trimming cut 1 base from V and 7 bases from J; bases unmatched to any gene: 5. The CDR3 has 16 residues.

This rearrangement joins TRBV6-6 to TRBJ2-7, with D tentatively TRBD1 or TRBD2 (5 bases each). The V gene's germline CDR1 is MNHNY and CDR2 SVGAGI (reference sequence). This CDR3 has 13 amino acids. The V gene lost 8 bases and the J gene lost 3 bases, with 14 bases spanning the gap. CDR3 sequence (DNA): TGTGCCAGCTTTGGGACGGGGAGCTACGAGCAGTACTTC. It is translated as CASFGTGSYEQYF.

The chain recombines TRBV7-2 with TRBJ1-4, with 8 nucleotides matching TRBD1. This CDR3 region has 16 residues. The germline gives CDR1 SGHTA, CDR2 FQGNSA. Germline trimming cut 5 bases from V and 5 bases from J; bases unmatched to any gene: 10. CDR3 sequence (DNA): TGTGCCAGCAGCCGTGGCACAGGGGGGAAAAATGAAAAACTGTTTTTT. It yields the protein CASSRGTGGKNEKLFF.

The J gene is TRBJ2-7, the V gene TRBV7-8; either TRBD1 or TRBD2 may supply D (5 bases each). The CDR3 covers 12 residues. V shed 5 bases and J shed 5 bases, with 10 bases lying between them. Per germline, CDR1 SGHVS and CDR2 FQNEAQ. This CDR3 is CASSPWDDEQYF. Written as DNA, the CDR3 is TGTGCCAGCAGCCCCTGGGACGACGAGCAGTACTTC.

The rearrangement joins TRBV27 to TRBJ1-1; D remains unclear. Germline loops: CDR1 MNHEY, CDR2 SMNVEV (reference sequence). The CDR3 is 15 residues long. V shed 5 bases and J shed 0 bases, with 13 bases lying between them. The CDR3 sequence is CASSALQNLNTEAFF. CDR3 bases: TGTGCCAGCAGTGCCTTACAGAACCTGAACACTGAAGCTTTCTTT.

The chain links TRBV7-9 to TRBJ2-3, with D possibly being TRBD2 (5 bases). Germline CDR1 reads SEHNR; CDR2 reads FQNEAQ (reference sequence). The V gene lost 11 bases and the J gene lost 4 bases, with 19 bases spanning the gap. The CDR3 loop spans 14 amino acids. The CDR3 DNA is TGTGCCGGAAGGTTAACAAGCGGTGCAGATACGCAGTATTTT. Translated, it gives CAGRLTSGADTQYF.

This clone showed up just once. V and J are TRBV6-1 and TRBJ2-7; TRBD1 matches at 8 bases. From germline, CDR1 is MNHNS and CDR2 SASEGT. Trimming cost V 2 bases and J 4 bases; bases outside gene matches: 7. This CDR3 comprises 15 residues. The CDR3 here is CASSEQTGAGYEQYF. The CDR3 DNA reads as TGTGCCAGCAGTGAACAGACAGGGGCCGGGTACGAGCAGTACTTC.

V usage is TRBV3-1 (or the pseudogene TRBV3-2) and J usage is TRBJ2-7, with D unresolved. V dropped 0 bases and J dropped 7 bases, with 13 bases sitting between them. Germline V gives CDR1 LGHDT, CDR2 YNNKEL (reference sequence). The length of the CDR3 is 14 residues. CDR3 nucleotides: TGTGCCAGCAGCCAAGAAGGCAGTCTATGGGAGCAGTACTTC. Translated: CASSQEGSLWEQYF.

V gene TRBV7-2 combines with J gene TRBJ1-2, with D perhaps TRBD1 (6 bases). The CDR3 sequence is 17 residues long. V was trimmed by 6 bases and J by 4 bases, leaving 24 bases between them. The V gene's germline CDR1 is SGHTA and CDR2 FQGNSA. CDR3 loop: CASRYPPGHRTTYGYTF. CDR3 in DNA: TGTGCCAGCAGATACCCTCCGGGACACCGGACCACCTATGGCTACACCTTC.

The CDR3 DNA is TGTGCCAGCAGTTATGGGGGGGCCAAAAACATTCAGTACTTC. Amino acid sequence: CASSYGGAKNIQYF. The J gene is TRBJ2-4, the V gene TRBV6-6, with D tentatively TRBD2 (6 bases). Germline V gene data show CDR1 as MNHNY and CDR2 as SVGAGI (reference sequence). V shed 3 bases and J shed 1 base, with 7 bases lying between them. The CDR3 runs to 14 residues.

The V call is TRBV5-1, the J call TRBJ1-6, with unresolved D. V was clipped by 1 base and J by 10 bases, with 9 bases between them. Looked up from germline, CDR1 is SGHRS and CDR2 is YFSETQ. CDR3 length: 13 amino acids. The chain's CDR3 is CASSLSGRSPLHF. CDR3 bases: TGCGCCAGCAGCTTGTCCGGGCGCTCACCCCTCCACTTT. Based on the CDR3 plus reference TRBV5-1 and TRBJ1-6, the full variable domain is KAGVTQTPRYLIKTRGQQVTLSCSPISGHRSVSWYQQTPGQGLQFLFEYFSETQRNKGNFPGRFSGRQFSNSRSEMNVSTLELGDSALYLCASSLSGRSPLHFGNGTRLTVT.

This rearrangement joins TRBV6-1 to TRBJ2-6; the D gene is possibly TRBD1 (5 bases). CDR1 is MNHNS and CDR2 is SASEGT in the germline V gene. V lost 3 bases to trimming and J lost 0 bases, with 6 bases between them. The CDR3 extends over 15 amino acids. The CDR3 here is CASSDTGSGANVLTF. In DNA, the CDR3 is TGTGCCAGCAGTGATACAGGCTCTGGGGCCAACGTCCTGACTTTC.

This clone was observed a single time. This chain connects TRBV19 to TRBJ2-7, with a possible D match to TRBD1 (5 bases). Germline V CDR1 and CDR2: LNHDA, SQIVND (reference sequence). V was trimmed by 3 bases and J by 3 bases, leaving 9 bases between them. The CDR3 totals 13 residues. CDR3 bases: TGTGCCAGTAGTATGATCCAGGGCTACGAGCAGTACTTC. Its protein product is CASSMIQGYEQYF.

The chain has TRBV2 and TRBJ2-7; either TRBD1 or TRBD2 may fit D (5 bases each). CDR1 SNHLY and CDR2 FYNNEI come from the germline V gene. V lost 8 bases, J lost 2 bases, and 16 bases lay in between. This CDR3 comprises 14 residues. CDR3 sequence reads: CASLKVRGAYEQYF. The CDR3 region has the DNA TGTGCCAGCCTAAAAGTGAGGGGCGCCTACGAGCAGTACTTC.

This sequence joins TRBV5-5 and TRBJ2-7; tentatively, D is TRBD2 (6 bases). V gave up 3 bases and J gave up 3 bases, with 10 bases separating them. Germline-derived CDR1 and CDR2 are SGHKS and YYEKEE (reference sequence). The CDR3 runs 13 residues. CDR3 sequence (DNA): TGTGCCAGCAGCTCTATGGGGGGCTACGAGCAGTACTTC. As protein: CASSSMGGYEQYF.

This rearrangement joins TRBV7-2 to TRBJ2-5, with TRBD1 matching over 9 bases. From germline, CDR1 is SGHTA and CDR2 FQGNSA. The CDR3 is made up of 15 amino acids. The V gene end was trimmed by 1 base and the J gene end by 1 base; junction bases not matched to a gene: 1. The CDR3, as DNA: TGTGCCAGCAGCTTAGACAGGGGGCCCCAAGAGACCCAGTACTTC. This encodes CASSLDRGPQETQYF.

J is TRBJ2-1 and V is TRBV7-9, with TRBD1 identical over 8 bases. The CDR3 totals 13 residues. CDR1 and CDR2 from the germline V gene are SEHNR and FQNEAQ (reference sequence). With 8 bases clipped from V and 8 bases from J, the junction kept 8 bases outside the gene matches. DNA of the CDR3: TGTGCCAGCGGACCTCCAGGGGGCGATGAGCAGTTCTTC. Translating it yields CASGPPGGDEQFF.

This chain joins TRBV6-1 and TRBJ1-1; D call uncertain. Germline values: CDR1 MNHNS, CDR2 SASEGT. V shed 2 bases and J shed 11 bases, with 9 bases lying between them. This CDR3 has 11 residues. CDR3: CASSETVVAFF. Here the CDR3 DNA reads TGTGCCAGCAGTGAAACAGTGGTGGCTTTCTTT.

The chain carries TRBV4-2 and TRBJ1-1; D ambiguous. CDR3 length: 11 residues. The germline CDR1 and CDR2 sequences are LGHNA and YNFKEQ. V was trimmed by 0 bases and J by 8 bases, leaving 4 bases between them. The CDR3: CASSQEGEAFF. Written as DNA, the CDR3 is TGTGCCAGCAGCCAAGAAGGGGAAGCTTTCTTT.

The table lists this clone with a count of one. This chain connects TRBV19 to TRBJ1-2, with D possibly TRBD1 on 5 matching bases. Trimming pared 3 bases from V and 7 bases from J, leaving 15 bases between. This CDR3 has 14 amino acids. Germline CDR1 and CDR2: LNHDA and SQIVND (reference sequence). The CDR3 spells CASSIKAGIGGYTF. CDR3 in DNA: TGTGCCAGTAGTATTAAGGCAGGGATCGGTGGCTACACCTTC.

This clone was counted between two and nine times. This chain joins TRBV9 and TRBJ1-1; a weak D match, TRBD1 (5 bases). V lost 0 bases and J lost 0, with 6 bases in between. Germline V CDR1 and CDR2: SGDLS, YYNGEE. This CDR3 is built from 14 residues. The CDR3 here is CASSVGQMNTEAFF. CDR3 DNA sequence: TGTGCCAGCAGCGTAGGACAGATGAACACTGAAGCTTTCTTT.